This T cell receptor (beta chain) came from a study of T-cell memory formation after mild COVID-19. The overall study: Clustering of TCRs was largely donor specific. Broader study findings: Within pre-infection memory, some responding clones were found, suggesting cross-reactive memory joined. Clones contracting across day 15 to 85 had a balanced CD4/CD8 profile; later expanding clones leaned CD4+. Mostly located in CM and EM were contracting CD4+ clones, with contracting CD8+ clones located in EMRA.

One entry per CDR3 protein results from TCRdb running MiXCR on the 5' RACE reads. The repertoire holds roughly 99,000 distinct CDR3 sequences, with around 14% as singletons. This clonotype was found many times. Its specificity is unknown. Germline CDR1 reads SGHVS; CDR2 reads FNYEAQ. The CDR3 length is 19 residues. After removal of 5 bases from V and 0 bases from J, the junction contained 12 bases not matched to a gene. This chain connects TRBV7-6 to TRBJ2-5; 13 bases fit TRBD2. The sequenced material came from PBMCs or a T cell subset sorted from them (not recorded which). This clonotype originated in a young man who had mild COVID-19 (a few samples of this study predate the infection). Cell type and time point are not known. In DNA, the CDR3 is TGTGCCAGCAGCCTCATTGGATGGACTAGCGGGGGTTACCAAGAGACCCAGTACTTC. Its protein is CASSLIGWTSGGYQETQYF. The full variable domain, in which reference TRBV7-6 and TRBJ2-5 provide the parts outside the CDR3, is GAGVSQSPRYKVTKRGQDVALRCDPISGHVSLYWYRQALGQGPEFLTYFNYEAQQDKSGLPNDRFSAERPEGSISTLTIQRTEQRDSAMYRCASSLIGWTSGGYQETQYFGPGTRLLVL.